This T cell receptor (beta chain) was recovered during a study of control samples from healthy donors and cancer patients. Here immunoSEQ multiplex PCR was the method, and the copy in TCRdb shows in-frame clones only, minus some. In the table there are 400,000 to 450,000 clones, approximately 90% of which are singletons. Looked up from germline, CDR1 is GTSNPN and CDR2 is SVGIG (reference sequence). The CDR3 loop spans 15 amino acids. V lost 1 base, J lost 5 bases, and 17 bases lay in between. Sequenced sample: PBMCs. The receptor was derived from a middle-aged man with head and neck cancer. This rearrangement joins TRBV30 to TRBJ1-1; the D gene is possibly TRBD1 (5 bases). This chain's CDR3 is CAWSEVGLRLTEAFF. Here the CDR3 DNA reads TGTGCCTGGAGTGAAGTGGGACTAAGGTTGACTGAAGCTTTCTTT.